The 22 T cell receptor beta chains below were found in one sample sequenced in a study of OX40 agonist ivuxolimab in advanced cancers. Libraries were prepared by immunoSEQ multiplex PCR; TCRdb keeps only in-frame clonotypes and omits some of them. The sample holds some 86,000 clones, about 91% seen once. The specimen comprised CD4+ or CD8+ T cells sorted from blood, sampled in a trial of the OX40 agonist ivuxolimab. The receptors shown here come from an adult with an advanced solid tumor such as melanoma, head and neck, liver or kidney cancer.

This chain links TRBV4-1 with TRBJ2-7; 11 bases are a match to TRBD1. Looked up from germline, CDR1 is MGHRA and CDR2 is YSYEKL. Losses at the gene ends were 5 bases for V and 2 bases for J; bases not matched to a gene: 8. The CDR3 has 16 residues. The CDR3: CASSEFWGQGAYEQYF. CDR3 nucleotides: TGCGCCAGCAGCGAATTTTGGGGACAGGGGGCCTACGAGCAGTACTTC.

CDR3 DNA: TGTGCCAGCAGCGCCCCGGGACACCTCTCTTTTATCACTGAAGCTTTCTTT. This gives the protein CASSAPGHLSFITEAFF. The chain joins TRBV11-1 to TRBJ1-1; perhaps TRBD1 as D (6 bases). Germline V gene data show CDR1 as SGHAT and CDR2 as FQDESV (reference sequence). CDR3 length: 17 amino acids. V was pared by 5 bases and J by 4 bases, with 23 bases between. Filled out from reference TRBV11-1 and TRBJ1-1, the complete variable domain reads EAEVAQSPRYKITEKSQAVAFWCDPISGHATLYWYRQILGQGPELLVQFQDESVVDDSQLPKDRFSAERLKGVDSTLKIQPAELGDSAMYLCASSAPGHLSFITEAFFGQGTRLTVV.

DNA of the CDR3: TGTGCCAGCAGTAATAGTCCCGGGGCTAGCGTTTCCTACGAGCAGTACTTC. This gives the protein CASSNSPGASVSYEQYF. The genes are TRBV11-3 and TRBJ2-7, with D possibly being TRBD2 (6 bases). Germline CDR1 reads SGHNT; CDR2 reads YENEEA. This CDR3 has 17 residues. V shed 6 bases and J shed 1 base, with 22 bases lying between them.

CDR3 region: CASSQAGLVSYEQYF. CDR3 sequence (DNA): TGTGCCAGCAGTCAAGCGGGGCTGGTCTCCTACGAGCAGTACTTC. The J gene is TRBJ2-7, the V gene TRBV28, with 7 bases lining up with TRBD2. This CDR3 is 15 amino acids long. CDR1 and CDR2 from the germline V gene are MDHEN and SYDVKM. Trimming removed 5 bases from V and 0 bases from J; junction bases left unmatched: 7.

The V call is TRBV28, the J call TRBJ1-1, with D unresolved. This CDR3 has 10 residues. V gave up 4 bases and J gave up 5 bases, with 2 bases separating them. Germline lookup yields CDR1 MDHEN and CDR2 SYDVKM. The CDR3 here is CASSWTEAFF. CDR3 sequence (DNA): TGTGCCAGCAGTTGGACTGAAGCTTTCTTT.

As for this clone: One end of the junction fails to match germline, which may point to a read error. V and J are TRBV28 and TRBJ1-3; D remains unclear. CDR1 is MDHEN and CDR2 is SYDVKM in the germline V gene. The CDR3 totals 14 residues. CDR3 residues: CASNYLGSGDTIYF. DNA for the CDR3: TGTGCCAGCAACTACCTGGGAAGTGGAGACACCATATATTTT.

The chain couples TRBV19 to TRBJ2-3, with TRBD2 matching 8 bases. The CDR3 consists of 18 residues. Per germline, CDR1 LNHDA and CDR2 SQIVND (reference sequence). The ends lost 6 bases at V and 2 bases at J; junction bases unmatched: 16. CDR3 residues: CASSKRAPVAGTTDTQYF. The CDR3, as DNA: TGTGCCAGTAGCAAACGGGCTCCCGTAGCGGGGACCACAGATACGCAGTATTTT.

CDR3 amino acids: CASSFLPRVGTDTQYF. CDR3 nucleotide sequence: TGTGCCAGCAGTTTCTTGCCCAGGGTGGGCACAGATACGCAGTATTTT. The chain employs TRBV27 and TRBJ2-3; perhaps TRBD1 as D (5 bases). The CDR3 covers 16 residues. V lost 3 bases and J 1 base, leaving 14 bases between the germline ends. CDR1 and CDR2 (germline): MNHEY, SMNVEV (reference sequence).

This clone was counted a single time. The chain links TRBV12-5 to TRBJ1-2; possible D gene TRBD1, 5 bases. CDR3 size: 16 residues. V lost 2 bases and J lost 2, with 15 bases in between. Germline V CDR1 and CDR2: LGHNT, FRNRAP. The CDR3 bases are TGTGCTAGTGGTTTGAATCCCCCGGGGGAGAACTATGGCTACACCTTC. It codes for CASGLNPPGENYGYTF.

V is TRBV19 and J is TRBJ2-2, with unresolved D. V lost 4 bases to trimming and J lost 4 bases, with 10 bases between them. This CDR3 has 14 amino acids. Germline CDR1 LNHDA, CDR2 SQIVND (reference sequence). CDR3 bases: TGTGCCAGTAGTACGATCCTCGTCACCGGGGAGCTGTTTTTT. Translating it yields CASSTILVTGELFF.

The chain recombines TRBV11-1 with TRBJ2-6; 7 bases fit TRBD1. The CDR3 is 18 amino acids. J was trimmed by 0 bases and V by 6 bases; bases with no gene match: 11. Germline V CDR1 and CDR2: SGHAT, FQDESV (reference sequence). CDR3 amino acids: CASRPGNRGGSGANVLTF. Here the CDR3 DNA reads TGTGCCAGCAGGCCAGGGAACAGGGGTGGCTCTGGGGCCAACGTCCTGACTTTC.

The sample holds one count of this clone. The V and J genes are TRBV13 and TRBJ2-1, with 7 bases matching TRBD1. Losses at the gene ends were 2 bases for V and 15 bases for J; bases not matched to a gene: 7. CDR1 PRHDT and CDR2 FYEKMQ come from the germline V gene (reference sequence). The CDR3 extends over 12 amino acids. Written as DNA, the CDR3 is TGTGCCAGCAGCTTAACGGGACAGTTGGCGTTCTTC. Translating gives CASSLTGQLAFF.

This chain links TRBV4-1 with TRBJ2-2; perhaps TRBD1 as D (5 bases). Per the germline V gene, CDR1 is MGHRA and CDR2 is YSYEKL. Trimming removed 0 bases at V and 6 bases at J, with 20 bases between. CDR3 length: 18 residues. CDR3 protein: CASSQDLIGQGFAGELFF. The CDR3 DNA is TGCGCCAGCAGCCAAGATTTAATAGGGCAGGGTTTTGCCGGGGAGCTGTTTTTT.

This chain joins TRBV6-5 and TRBJ1-5; D is undetermined. Trimming removed 6 bases at V and 4 bases at J, with 10 bases between. The CDR3 contains 13 residues. Germline loops: CDR1 MNHEY, CDR2 SVGAGI. DNA for the CDR3: TGTGCCAGCAGATTCGGGAGAAATCAGCCCCAGCATTTT. Protein: CASRFGRNQPQHF.

The chain joins TRBV19 to TRBJ1-3; D gene ambiguous. The CDR3 sequence is 15 residues long. The germline V gene encodes CDR1 LNHDA and CDR2 SQIVND (reference sequence). Trimming cost V 5 bases and J 1 base, with 12 bases left between them. CDR3 coding DNA: TGTGCCAGTAGTCCCGTTAGCGGATCTGGAAACACCATATATTTT. The encoded protein is CASSPVSGSGNTIYF.

The J gene is TRBJ1-1, the V gene TRBV7-9; unclear D gene. Germline-derived CDR1 and CDR2 are SEHNR and FQNEAQ (reference sequence). Trimming took off 2 bases at V and 2 bases at J, with 9 bases between the two ends. This CDR3 is built from 14 residues. CDR3 residues: CASSLSGRNTEAFF. The CDR3 bases are TGTGCCAGCAGCTTATCCGGTAGAAACACTGAAGCTTTCTTT.

The chain links TRBV6-1 to TRBJ1-1, with D hard to call. V lost 7 bases, J lost 1 base, and 10 bases lay in between. This CDR3 is built from 13 residues. Germline loops: CDR1 MNHNS, CDR2 SASEGT. CDR3 nucleotide sequence: TGTGCCAGCACCCCGGGGAAGAACACTGAAGCTTTCTTT. Translation gives CASTPGKNTEAFF.

The chain has TRBV7-8 and TRBJ1-3, with 7 positions matching TRBD1. V shed 5 bases and J 0 bases; nucleotides not matched to a gene: 4. The CDR3 spans 15 residues. Germline CDR1 reads SGHVS; CDR2 reads FQNEAQ. CDR3 sequence: CASSLTGASGNTIYF. CDR3 coding DNA: TGTGCCAGCAGCCTTACAGGGGCCTCTGGAAACACCATATATTTT.

The chain has TRBV19 and TRBJ1-3; 9 nucleotides agree with TRBD1. The germline gives CDR1 LNHDA, CDR2 SQIVND (reference sequence). The CDR3 is 16 residues long. The junction had 9 bases not matched to a gene; V was cut back by 7 bases and J by 2 bases. The CDR3 DNA reads as TGTGCCAGTACTAAACAGGGGGCTCTCCCTGGAAACACCATATATTTT. Its translation is CASTKQGALPGNTIYF.

This clone was counted a single time. The chain uses TRBV28 and TRBJ1-2; D gene uncertain. Trimming took 3 bases from V and 2 from J, leaving 16 bases between them. The germline CDR1 and CDR2 sequences are MDHEN and SYDVKM. The CDR3 sequence is 16 residues long. The CDR3 DNA reads TGTGCCAGCAGTTTGGTTACGGCAGGAGTCAACTATGGCTACACCTTC. It encodes CASSLVTAGVNYGYTF.

V usage is TRBV5-1 and J usage is TRBJ2-2; the D gene is possibly TRBD2 (6 bases). The V gene's germline CDR1 is SGHRS and CDR2 YFSETQ. Trimming removed 6 bases from V and 2 bases from J, with 14 bases in between. CDR3 size: 15 residues. CDR3 in DNA: TGCGCCAGCAATATTAGGGGACTTAACACCGGGGAGCTGTTTTTT. Protein: CASNIRGLNTGELFF.

The chain is built from TRBV6-1 and TRBJ2-7; D perhaps matches TRBD2 (5 bases). Per germline, CDR1 MNHNS and CDR2 SASEGT. CDR3 size: 14 residues. Trimming removed 4 bases at V and 2 bases at J, with 12 bases between. The CDR3 nucleotides are TGTGCCAGCAGTGGGTCGGGATTTACCTACGAGCAGTACTTC. Amino acids: CASSGSGFTYEQYF.